Below, 2 T cell receptor beta chains from the same sample are listed, as sequenced in a study of blood T cell repertoires in COVID-19. Data came from immunoSEQ multiplex PCR; TCRdb stores just in-frame clones and leaves some out. Found here are fewer than 85,000 clones, roughly 80% of them singletons; the top ten hold 5.5% to 8%. The sequenced sample consisted of peripheral blood. These receptors were taken from a man aged 30 to 39 with COVID-19, enrolled during active disease.

The chain employs TRBV27 and TRBJ1-6; 7 nucleotides line up with TRBD1. Germline V gene sequence: CDR1 MNHEY, CDR2 SMNVEV (reference sequence). Trimming at V came to 5 bases and at J to 7 bases, leaving 8 bases not matched to a gene. The CDR3 loop spans 15 amino acids. CDR3 sequence reads: CASSLLTGSNSPLHF. The CDR3 region has the DNA TGTGCCAGCAGTCTTCTGACAGGGAGCAATTCACCCCTCCACTTT.

The chain carries TRBV7-9 and TRBJ1-1; tentatively, D is TRBD1 (6 bases). V was trimmed by 6 bases and J by 2 bases, leaving 10 bases between them. Per the germline V gene, CDR1 is SEHNR and CDR2 is FQNEAQ (reference sequence). The CDR3 is made up of 13 amino acids. CDR3 region: CASRLDRNTEAFF. CDR3 nucleotides: TGTGCCAGCAGATTGGACAGAAACACTGAAGCTTTCTTT.